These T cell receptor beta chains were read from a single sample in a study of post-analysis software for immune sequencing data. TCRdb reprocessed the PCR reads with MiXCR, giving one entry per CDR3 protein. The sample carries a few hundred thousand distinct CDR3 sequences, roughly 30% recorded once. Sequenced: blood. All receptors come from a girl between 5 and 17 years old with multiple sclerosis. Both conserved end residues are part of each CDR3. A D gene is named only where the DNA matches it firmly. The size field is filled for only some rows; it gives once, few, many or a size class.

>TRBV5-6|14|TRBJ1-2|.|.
CASSPKQIIYGYTF
TGTGCCAGCAGCCCTAAACAGATCATCTATGGCTACACCTTC
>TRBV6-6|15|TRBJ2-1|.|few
CASNRGHYLSNEQFF
TGTGCCAGCAACAGAGGACATTACTTGTCCAATGAGCAGTTCTTC
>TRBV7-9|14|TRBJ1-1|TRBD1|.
CASSLQGASTEAFF
TGTGCCAGCAGCTTACAGGGGGCAAGCACTGAAGCTTTCTTT
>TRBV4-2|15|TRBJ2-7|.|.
CASSQLGLVPYEQYF
TGTGCCAGCAGCCAACTTGGCCTAGTACCCTACGAGCAGTACTTC
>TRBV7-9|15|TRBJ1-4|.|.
CASSTTGATNKKLFF
TGTGCCAGCAGCACGACAGGTGCAACTAATAAAAAACTGTTTTTT
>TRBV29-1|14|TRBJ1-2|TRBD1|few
CSVDPGQGNDGYTF
TGCAGCGTTGATCCGGGACAGGGGAATGATGGCTACACCTTC
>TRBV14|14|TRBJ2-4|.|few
CASSQVGQANIQYF
TGTGCCAGCAGCCAAGTTGGGCAGGCAAACATTCAGTACTTC
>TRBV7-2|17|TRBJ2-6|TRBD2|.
CASSLSRGDSGANVLTF
TGTGCCAGCAGCTTGAGCCGGGGGGACTCTGGGGCCAACGTCCTGACTTTC
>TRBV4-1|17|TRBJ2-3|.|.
CASRRQGLAGSTDTQYF
TGCGCCAGCCGAAGACAGGGGCTAGCGGGGAGCACAGATACGCAGTATTTT
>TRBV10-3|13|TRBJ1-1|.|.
CAISVKENTEAFF
TGTGCCATCAGCGTGAAGGAGAACACTGAAGCTTTCTTT
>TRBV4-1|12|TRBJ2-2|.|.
CASSPLGGELFF
TGCGCCAGCAGCCCCCTGGGCGGGGAGCTGTTTTTT
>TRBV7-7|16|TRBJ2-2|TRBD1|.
CASSLRGQGRSGELFF
TGTGCTAGCAGCTTAAGAGGACAGGGGAGATCCGGGGAGCTGTTTTTT
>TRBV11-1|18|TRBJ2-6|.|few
CASSLRATGSSGANVLTF
TGTGCCAGCAGCTTAAGGGCTACCGGAAGCTCTGGGGCCAACGTCCTGACTTTC
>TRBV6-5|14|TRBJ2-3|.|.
CASWGGASPDTQYF
TGTGCCAGCTGGGGGGGGGCCTCACCAGATACGCAGTATTTT
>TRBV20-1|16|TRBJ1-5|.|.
CSARDGRGGSVQPQHF
TGCAGTGCTAGAGATGGGAGAGGGGGATCGGTACAGCCCCAGCATTTT
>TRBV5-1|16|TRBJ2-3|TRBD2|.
CASSLESGGARDTQYF
TGCGCCAGCAGCTTGGAAAGCGGGGGGGCCCGAGATACGCAGTATTTT
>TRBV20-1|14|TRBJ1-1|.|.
CSARWQGGGTEAFF
TGCAGTGCTAGATGGCAGGGCGGTGGCACTGAAGCTTTCTTT
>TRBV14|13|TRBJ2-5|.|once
CASSPNALETQYF
TGTGCCAGCAGCCCAAACGCCCTGGAGACCCAGTACTTC
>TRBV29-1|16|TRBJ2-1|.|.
CSVEGSDSSSYNEQFF
TGCAGCGTTGAAGGCTCCGACTCTAGCTCCTACAATGAGCAGTTCTTC
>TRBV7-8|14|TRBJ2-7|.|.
CASNTRADSYEQYF
TGTGCCAGCAACACGCGGGCGGACTCCTACGAGCAGTACTTC